This T cell receptor (beta chain) was recorded in a study of radiotherapy plus CTLA-4 blockade in lung cancer. Notes on the study in general: Early clonal dynamics of blood T cells, together with interferon-beta, were reported as the best response predictor. Radiotherapy with ipilimumab was followed by blood expansion of tumor-derived clones.

Note on this clone: Antigen specificity is unknown.

Data came from immunoSEQ multiplex PCR; TCRdb stores just in-frame clones and leaves some out. This sample has 50,000 to 65,000 clones, with roughly four fifths found just once. V lost 0 bases to trimming and J lost 5 bases, with 7 bases between them. CDR1 is LGHNA and CDR2 is YSLEER in the germline V gene. This CDR3 region has 14 residues. Sequencing used peripheral blood, obtained from a patient treated with radiotherapy plus ipilimumab. The sequence was collected from a human donor with non-small cell lung cancer who had a complete response to radiotherapy plus ipilimumab. The V call is TRBV4-3, the J call TRBJ2-2, with D possibly TRBD1 on 5 matching bases. CDR3 DNA sequence: TGCGCCAGCAGCCAAGAAGCAGGGACCGGGGAGCTGTTTTTT. It encodes CASSQEAGTGELFF.